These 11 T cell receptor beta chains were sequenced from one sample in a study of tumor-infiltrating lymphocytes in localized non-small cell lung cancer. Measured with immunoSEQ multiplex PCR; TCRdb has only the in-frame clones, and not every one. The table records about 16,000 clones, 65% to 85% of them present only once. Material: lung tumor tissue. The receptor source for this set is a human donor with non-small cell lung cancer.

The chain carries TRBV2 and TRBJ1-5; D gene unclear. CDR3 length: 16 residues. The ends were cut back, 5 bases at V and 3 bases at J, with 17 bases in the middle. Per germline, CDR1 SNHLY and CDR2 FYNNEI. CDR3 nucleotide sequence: TGTGCCAGCAGTCCCGCGGGTGGGAGGTTCAATCAGCCCCAGCATTTT. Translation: CASSPAGGRFNQPQHF.

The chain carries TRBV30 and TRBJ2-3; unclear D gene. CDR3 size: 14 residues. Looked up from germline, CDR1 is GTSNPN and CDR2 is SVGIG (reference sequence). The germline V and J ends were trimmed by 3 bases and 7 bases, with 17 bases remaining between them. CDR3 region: CAWRGPPQRNTQYF. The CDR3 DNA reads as TGTGCCTGGAGGGGCCCGCCTCAAAGAAATACGCAGTATTTT.

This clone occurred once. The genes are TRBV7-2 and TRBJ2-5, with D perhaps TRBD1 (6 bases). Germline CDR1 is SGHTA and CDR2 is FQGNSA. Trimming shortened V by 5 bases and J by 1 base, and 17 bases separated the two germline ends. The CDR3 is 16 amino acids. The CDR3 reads CASSPDPGHLQETQYF. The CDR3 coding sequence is TGTGCCAGCAGCCCTGACCCGGGACACCTCCAAGAGACCCAGTACTTC.

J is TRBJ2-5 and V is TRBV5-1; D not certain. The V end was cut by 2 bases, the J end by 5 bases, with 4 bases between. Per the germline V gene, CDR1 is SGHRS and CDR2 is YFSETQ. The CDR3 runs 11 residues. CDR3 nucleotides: TGCGCCAGCAGCTTCGAGGAGACCCAGTACTTC. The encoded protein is CASSFEETQYF.

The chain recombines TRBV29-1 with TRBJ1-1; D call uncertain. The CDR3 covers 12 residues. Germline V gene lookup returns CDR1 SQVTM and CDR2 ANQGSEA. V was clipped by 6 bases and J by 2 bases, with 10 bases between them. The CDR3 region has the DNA TGCAGCGTCGCGGACGGCAACACTGAAGCTTTCTTT. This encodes CSVADGNTEAFF.

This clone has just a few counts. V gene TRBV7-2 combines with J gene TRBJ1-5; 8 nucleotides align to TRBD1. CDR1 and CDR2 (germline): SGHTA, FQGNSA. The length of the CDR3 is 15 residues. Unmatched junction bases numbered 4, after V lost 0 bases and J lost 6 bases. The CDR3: CASSLARQGAQPQHF. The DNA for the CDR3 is TGTGCCAGCAGCTTAGCGAGGCAGGGGGCTCAGCCCCAGCATTTT.

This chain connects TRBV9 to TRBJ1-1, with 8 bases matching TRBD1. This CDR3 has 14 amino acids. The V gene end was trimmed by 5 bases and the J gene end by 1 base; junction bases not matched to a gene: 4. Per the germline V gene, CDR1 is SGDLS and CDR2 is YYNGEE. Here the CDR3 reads CASSSDRGNTEAFF. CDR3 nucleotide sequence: TGTGCCAGCAGTTCCGACAGGGGGAACACTGAAGCTTTCTTT.

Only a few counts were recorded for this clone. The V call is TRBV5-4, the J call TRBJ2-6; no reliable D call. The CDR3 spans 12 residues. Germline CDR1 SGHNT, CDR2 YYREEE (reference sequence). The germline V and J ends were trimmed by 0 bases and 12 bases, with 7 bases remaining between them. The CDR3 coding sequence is TGTGCCAGCAGCTTGGACTATGGCGTCCTGACTTTC. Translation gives CASSLDYGVLTF.

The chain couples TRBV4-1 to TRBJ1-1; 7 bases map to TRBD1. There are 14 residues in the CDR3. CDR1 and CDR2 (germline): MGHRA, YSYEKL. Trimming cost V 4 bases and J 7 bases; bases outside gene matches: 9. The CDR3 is CASSPGARGIEAFF. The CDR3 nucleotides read TGCGCCAGCAGCCCAGGAGCCAGGGGGATTGAAGCTTTCTTT.

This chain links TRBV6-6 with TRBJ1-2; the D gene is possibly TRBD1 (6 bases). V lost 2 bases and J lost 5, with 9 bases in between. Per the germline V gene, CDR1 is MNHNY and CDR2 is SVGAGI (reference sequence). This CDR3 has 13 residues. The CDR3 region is CASSYVQGYGYTF. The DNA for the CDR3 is TGTGCCAGCAGTTACGTGCAGGGGTATGGCTACACCTTC.

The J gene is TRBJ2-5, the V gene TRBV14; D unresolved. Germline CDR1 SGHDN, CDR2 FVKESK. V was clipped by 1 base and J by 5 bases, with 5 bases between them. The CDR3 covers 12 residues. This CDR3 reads CASSQVTETQYF. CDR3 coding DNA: TGTGCCAGCAGCCAAGTAACGGAGACCCAGTACTTC.